A single sample gave rise to the 2 T cell receptor beta chains below, sequenced in a study of blood T cell repertoires in COVID-19. Repertoires were generated with immunoSEQ multiplex PCR, while TCRdb's copy carries only in-frame clones and drops some. Of 150,000 or so clones listed, roughly 90% are singletons. Input material: PBMCs or T cells enriched from blood (not recorded which). The source of these receptors is a woman in her twenties or thirties with acute COVID-19.

This clone has just a few counts. The V gene is TRBV6-1, the J gene TRBJ2-3; 11 bases fit TRBD1. Germline lookup yields CDR1 MNHNS and CDR2 SASEGT. The ends lost 3 bases at V and 4 bases at J; junction bases unmatched: 3. The CDR3 is made up of 15 amino acids. CDR3 in amino acids: CASSEGTGGADTQYF. DNA for the CDR3: TGTGCCAGCAGTGAGGGGACAGGGGGGGCAGATACGCAGTATTTT.

This chain joins TRBV11-2 and TRBJ2-4; 8 nucleotides match TRBD2. Unmatched junction bases numbered 13, after V lost 5 bases and J lost 10 bases. The CDR3 runs to 15 residues. Germline V CDR1 and CDR2: SGHAT, FQNNGV. The CDR3 DNA reads TGTGCCAGCAGCCCCTTCGGTGGGACTAGTGTAATTCAGTACTTC. As protein: CASSPFGGTSVIQYF.